The source of this T cell receptor beta chain is a study of T cell responses to AZD1222 COVID-19 vaccine (dated by TCRdb to about 2021). For the study in its entirety: TCR sequencing covered roughly 230 trial participants: 200 to 220 given two doses of AZD1222 and 26 given two doses of MenACWY control vaccine. Trial participants were enrolled by age into subgroups of 18-55, 56-69 and 70-plus years, and roughly 150, 30 and 60 TCR-sequenced participants, respectively, were included in these subgroups. Overall results and qualifications from the work: Conclusions about previously exposed vaccinees are limited, since just a handful of AZD1222 recipients were seropositive for SARS-CoV-2 at baseline. The 56-69-year group was small, and its depth increase did not reach significance, likely because of low power. Spike-specific TCR breadth and depth rose significantly after two AZD1222 doses compared with day 0 and with MenACWY recipients. Reportedly, almost half of the unique spike-specific TCRs recognized epitopes lying outside the regions that are mutated in the B.1.351 and B.1.1.7 variants. Most participants were white British and females outnumbered males, and the authors suggested that clonal diversity may have been underestimated. Because no samples from the day 14 peak response were available, repertoires could be characterized only after the peak T cell response. CD4 TCRs associated with the vaccine covered the entire spike protein, and the dominant responses were in regions 160-218 and 743-854.

V sheds 4 bases and J sheds 0 bases, leaving 9 bases between their ends. CDR1 and CDR2 are read off the germline V gene (reference sequence) as LNHDA and SQIVND. The CDR3 contains 15 residues, cysteine and phenylalanine counted. Here the CDR3 DNA is all that survives: 45 bases in frame from base 1. The sample's time point, from its label and the paper: baseline before first vaccination. Per the publication, the treatment or condition label means: meningococcal conjugate vaccine given as trial control. The vaccinee samples were drawn from two UK trials, COV001 and COV002, one of which was a single-blind randomized controlled phase 2/3 trial testing AZD1222 (ChAdOx1 nCoV-19) in healthy adults. Trial participant PBMC samples were collected at day 0 and day 28 after the second dose for TCRbeta chain sequencing. This clone was detected once. Its antigen target is currently unknown. No base quality values were provided; no much bigger clone lies one nucleotide off.

The CDR3 regions of human TCRbeta chains were subjected to immunosequencing. Turning to the authors' computational methods: Repertoire TCRs were checked for matches against a reference library of SARS-CoV-2-specific TCRs that had been generated using the MIRA antigen-specificity platform. Breadth was defined as the fraction of unique TCRs that were SARS-CoV-2-associated. Depth was defined as the fraction of total T cells that were SARS-CoV-2-associated. Using the MIRA data, each spike-specific TCR was assigned both to the spike region to which the TCR was reactive and to a CD4 or CD8 class. Log10-transformed breadth and depth values were compared by one-way ANOVA with Sidak's multiple comparisons tests. TCRdb re-hosts the immuneACCESS table, in-frame sequences only. Its copies lack some clones; in the studies checked, an unresolved V gene accounts for under half of them, and the cause for the rest is not known. Clone size and V and J calls were adopted from that table, with D and trimming inferred from the DNA. The sample table holds 150,000 to 170,000 clones, of which 80% to 90% were seen once. About 5.5% of the sample rests with the top ten.

This clonotype was obtained from an adult in good health. The sample consisted of peripheral blood, taken on day 0 of MenACWY control vaccination. This receptor chain uses TRBV19 and TRBJ2-2; a tentative D match to TRBD2 spans 5 bases. The base sequence is TGTGCCAGTAGTACCCAGGACTCGAACACCGGGGAGCTGTTTTTT. This is translated as CASSTQDSNTGELFF.